The 6 T cell receptor beta chains below come from one sample, sequenced in a study of T cell changes during pregnancy in multiple sclerosis. TCRdb's table, derived via immunoSEQ multiplex PCR, lists solely in-frame clones and lacks some. The sample records 40,000 or so clones, roughly 91% being singletons. The starting material was CD4+ T cells from peripheral blood mononuclear cells, obtained in the third trimester of pregnancy. All receptors come from a female donor with multiple sclerosis, enrolled in a pregnancy study.

This clone showed up just once. The J gene is TRBJ1-5, the V gene TRBV28; no clear D. The V gene's germline CDR1 is MDHEN and CDR2 SYDVKM. This CDR3 has 11 amino acids. Trimming left V 4 bases short and J 5 bases short, with 3 bases between. CDR3: CASSSDQPQHF. CDR3 DNA: TGTGCCAGCAGTTCTGATCAGCCCCAGCATTTT.

This clone was found a few times. The chain has TRBV5-1 and TRBJ1-2; D gene uncertain. Looked up from germline, CDR1 is SGHRS and CDR2 is YFSETQ. The CDR3 contains 13 residues. V lost 4 bases and J lost 4, with 11 bases in between. The CDR3 is CASSPEVGYGYTF. DNA for the CDR3: TGCGCCAGCAGCCCGGAGGTAGGCTATGGCTACACCTTC.

This chain connects TRBV5-1 to TRBJ2-1; 9 bases fit TRBD2. The V gene's germline CDR1 is SGHRS and CDR2 YFSETQ. The V gene end was trimmed by 1 base and the J gene end by 3 bases; junction bases not matched to a gene: 2. The CDR3 contains 15 residues. CDR3 residues: CASSLLAGVYNEQFF. The CDR3 DNA is TGCGCCAGCAGCTTGTTAGCGGGAGTCTACAATGAGCAGTTCTTC.

In regard to this clone: The sample has other DNA sequences that encode this CDR3 too. The genes are TRBV2 and TRBJ2-7; 10 bases align to TRBD1. J was trimmed by 2 bases and V by 7 bases; bases with no gene match: 5. Germline assignment: CDR1 SNHLY and CDR2 FYNNEI. The CDR3 spans 14 residues. The CDR3 DNA reads as TGTGCCAGCACTCGGGACAGGGGACCCTACGAGCAGTACTTC. Protein: CASTRDRGPYEQYF.

The chain joins TRBV6-1 to TRBJ2-7; 11 nucleotides align to TRBD2. This CDR3 comprises 15 residues. Losses at the gene ends were 7 bases for V and 3 bases for J; bases not matched to a gene: 8. CDR1 is MNHNS and CDR2 is SASEGT in the germline V gene. The CDR3 reads CASTPAGTSGYEQYF. CDR3 nucleotide sequence: TGTGCCAGCACCCCAGCCGGGACTAGCGGCTACGAGCAGTACTTC.

The gene calls are TRBV19 and TRBJ2-7; D perhaps matches TRBD1 (6 bases). CDR3 length: 14 residues. V lost 8 bases, J lost 4 bases, and 18 bases lay in between. Looked up from germline, CDR1 is LNHDA and CDR2 is SQIVND (reference sequence). CDR3 DNA: TGTGCCAGTGCTTACAGGGCCTTGGGTTACGAGCAGTACTTC. It yields the protein CASAYRALGYEQYF.